This TCR beta chain emerged from a study of blood T cell repertoires in COVID-19. Study summary: There were acute and convalescent COVID-19 samples, and they came from the United States, Italy and Spain. PBMCs, B-cell-depleted T cells, or T cells were the source of the cDNA or gDNA that made up the material.

In the original workflow: Estimates of nucleated cell counts were drawn from the amplification of reference gene primers. Profiled with immunoSEQ multiplex PCR; TCRdb holds only in-frame clones, not every one. V, J and clone size were drawn from that table, and D and trimming were deduced from the DNA. Among 200,000 to 250,000 clones listed, about 80% were seen once. V lost 6 bases and J lost 4; bases outside the gene matches: 9. Germline V gives CDR1 MDHEN, CDR2 SYDVKM. The CDR3 spans 14 residues. Source material: peripheral blood. The chain carries TRBV28 and TRBJ2-7; 7 bases line up with TRBD2. This sequence was found in a woman aged 25 to 39 who had recovered from COVID-19. CDR3 in amino acids: CASRVGGREYEQYF. The CDR3 nucleotides are TGTGCCAGCAGAGTCGGCGGGAGAGAGTACGAGCAGTACTTC. The full variable domain, its missing parts supplied by reference TRBV28 and TRBJ2-7, is DVKVTQSSRYLVKRTGEKVFLECVQDMDHENMFWYRQDPGLGLRLIYFSYDVKMKEKGDIPEGYSVSREKKERFSLILESASTNQTSMYLCASRVGGREYEQYFGPGTRLTVT.